Shown below are 26 T cell receptor beta chains from a single sample sequenced in a study of blood T cells in healthy people across ages. PCR was performed a second time for about 7 to 11 cycles using a sample-barcoded 5' primer and a J-beta primer mix. In TCRdb, the 5' RACE reads were re-called with MiXCR into one record per CDR3 protein. The sample gives about 800,000 distinct CDR3 sequences, about 46% of which show up once; 15% to 20% is in the top ten. The sequenced material came from blood. These receptors were obtained from a man older than 75 in good health.

V usage is TRBV9 and J usage is TRBJ2-7; TRBD2 agrees at 14 bases. Germline loops: CDR1 SGDLS, CDR2 YYNGEE. J lost 2 bases, V lost 4 bases, and 11 bases had no gene match. This CDR3 has 18 residues. CDR3 loop: CASSPGLAGGSPPYEQYF. The DNA for the CDR3 is TGTGCCAGCAGCCCCGGACTAGCGGGAGGCTCCCCACCCTACGAGCAGTACTTC.

The chain is built from TRBV30 and TRBJ2-7; the D call may be TRBD1 or TRBD2 (5 bases each). V lost 0 bases to trimming and J lost 2 bases, with 20 bases between them. CDR1 GTSNPN and CDR2 SVGIG come from the germline V gene (reference sequence). This CDR3 is built from 17 residues. CDR3: CAWSVMMTDASPYEQYF. DNA for the CDR3: TGTGCCTGGAGTGTGATGATGACAGACGCTAGCCCCTACGAGCAGTACTTC.

This clonotype was detected a few times. The genes are TRBV7-2 and TRBJ2-3, with D possibly TRBD2 on 5 matching bases. CDR3 size: 14 residues. Germline CDR1 reads SGHTA; CDR2 reads FQGNSA. V shed 1 base and J shed 2 bases, with 7 bases lying between them. DNA for the CDR3: TGTGCCAGCAGCTTAGGACTAACCACAGATACGCAGTATTTT. Translated, it gives CASSLGLTTDTQYF. Supplemented by reference TRBV7-2 and TRBJ2-3, the full variable domain reads GAGVSQSPSNKVTEKGKDVELRCDPISGHTALYWYRQSLGQGLEFLIYFQGNSAPDKSGLPSDRFSAERTGGSVSTLTIQRTQQEDSAVYLCASSLGLTTDTQYFGPGTRLTVL.

This clonotype appeared a few times. This chain connects TRBV7-3 to TRBJ2-1, with TRBD1 matching 9 bases. The CDR3 has 15 amino acids. With V trimmed by 5 bases and J by 7 bases, 9 bases remained unmatched. The germline CDR1 and CDR2 sequences are SGHTA and FQGTGA. CDR3 in DNA: TGTGCCAGCAGCCTAATGGGACAGGGACGGAATGAGCAGTTCTTC. Translation gives CASSLMGQGRNEQFF.

Many counts were recorded for this clonotype. The chain joins TRBV15 to TRBJ2-3; 11 nucleotides agree with TRBD2. Looked up from germline, CDR1 is LNHNV and CDR2 is YYDKDF (reference sequence). V lost 8 bases, J lost 0 bases, and 4 bases stayed unmatched. CDR3 length: 15 residues. The DNA for the CDR3 is TGTGCCACCGCCCGACTAGCGGGGAGCACAGATACGCAGTATTTT. Translation gives CATARLAGSTDTQYF.

The rearrangement uses TRBV29-1 and TRBJ2-1; D perhaps matches TRBD1 (6 bases). The CDR3 length is 13 residues. With 4 bases removed from V and 2 bases from J, the gap between germline ends came to 9 bases. CDR1 SQVTM and CDR2 ANQGSEA come from the germline V gene. The CDR3 protein is CSVGQVAYNEQFF. Written as DNA, the CDR3 is TGCAGCGTTGGACAGGTGGCCTACAATGAGCAGTTCTTC.

The CDR3 region is CSARDPRETEAFF. The CDR3 region has the DNA TGCAGTGCTAGAGACCCCAGGGAAACTGAAGCTTTCTTT. V is TRBV20-1 and J is TRBJ1-1, with a tentative D call TRBD1 (5 bases). The germline V gene has CDR1 DFQATT and CDR2 SNEGSKA (reference sequence). The germline V and J ends were trimmed by 0 bases and 5 bases, with 10 bases remaining between them. This CDR3 comprises 13 residues.

This clonotype was found a few times. The V call is TRBV11-3, the J call TRBJ2-5; D uncertain. CDR1 is SGHNT, CDR2 YENEEA, per germline. Trimming pared 3 bases from V and 4 bases from J, leaving 12 bases between. This CDR3 contains 14 residues. CDR3 sequence reads: CASSFRQDLETQYF. The CDR3 DNA is TGTGCCAGCAGCTTTCGACAAGACCTAGAGACCCAGTACTTC.

This clonotype was detected only a few times. The genes are TRBV27 and TRBJ2-5, with 11 positions matching TRBD2. Judging by the DNA end, TRBJ2-7 fits better; the J call may be wrong. The length of the CDR3 is 18 residues. Germline assignment: CDR1 MNHEY and CDR2 SMNVEV (reference sequence). This CDR3 is CASSSRDSGRAFGLEQYF. The CDR3 region has the DNA TGTGCCAGCAGTTCCCGGGATAGCGGGAGGGCCTTCGGGCTCGAGCAGTACTTC.

V and J are TRBV29-1 and TRBJ2-3; no clear D. CDR1 is SQVTM, CDR2 ANQGSEA, per germline. V was clipped by 3 bases and J by 2 bases, with 9 bases between them. This CDR3 comprises 13 residues. CDR3 sequence reads: CSVDSQITDTQYF. As DNA, the CDR3 is TGCAGCGTTGACTCACAGATCACAGATACGCAGTATTTT.

The rearrangement links TRBV7-9 to TRBJ2-2; perhaps TRBD2 as D (5 bases). The CDR3 has 17 amino acids. The germline gives CDR1 SEHNR, CDR2 FQNEAQ (reference sequence). V lost 0 bases to trimming and J lost 3 bases, with 14 bases between them. The CDR3 DNA reads TGTGCCAGCAGCTTAGCCAGTCCGAGGGCCGACACCGGGGAGCTGTTTTTT. It translates to CASSLASPRADTGELFF. The entire variable domain, with the rest obtained from reference TRBV7-9 and TRBJ2-2, is as follows: DTGVSQNPRHKITKRGQNVTFRCDPISEHNRLYWYRQTLGQGPEFLTYFQNEAQLEKSRLLSDRFSAERPKGSFSTLEIQRTEQGDSAMYLCASSLASPRADTGELFFGEGSRLTVL.

In nucleotides, the CDR3 is TGCGCCAGCAGCTTGACTCTGCTAGCGGGAGAGATGCAGTACTTC. Protein sequence: CASSLTLLAGEMQYF. The J gene is TRBJ2-5, the V gene TRBV5-1; TRBD2 aligns across 10 bases. CDR3 length equals 15 residues. In germline, CDR1 is SGHRS, CDR2 YFSETQ. Trimming cost V 1 base and J 11 bases; bases outside gene matches: 11.

The V call is TRBV6-1, the J call TRBJ1-5, with no clear D. V lost 7 bases and J 1 base, leaving 5 bases between the germline ends. The V gene's germline CDR1 is MNHNS and CDR2 SASEGT. This CDR3 is 12 amino acids long. The CDR3 sequence is CASNQSNQPQHF. DNA for the CDR3: TGTGCCAGCAACCAAAGCAATCAGCCCCAGCATTTT.

This clonotype was seen a single time. CDR3 nucleotide sequence: TGTGCCAGCAGTTACCCGTTCGCGCTAGCGGGGGTAGATACGCAGTATTTT. It is translated as CASSYPFALAGVDTQYF. The genes are TRBV6-2 or TRBV6-3 and TRBJ2-3; TRBD2 aligns across 10 bases. The V gene end was trimmed by 2 bases and the J gene end by 5 bases; junction bases not matched to a gene: 10. Per the germline V gene, CDR1 is MNHEY and CDR2 is SVGEGT. This CDR3 region has 17 residues.

Comment on this clonotype: The junction differs from germline at one of its ends, possibly a read error. The V gene is TRBV9, the J gene TRBJ2-5; TRBD2 agrees at 8 bases. Germline V gene lookup returns CDR1 SGDLS and CDR2 YYNGEE. The CDR3 is 14 residues long. Written as DNA, the CDR3 is TGTGCCAGCGGCGTCTCGGGAGGGCCGGAGACCCAGTACTTC. Translating gives CASGVSGGPETQYF.

The chain employs TRBV29-1 and TRBJ1-1; weak D call: TRBD1 (5 bases). The V gene's germline CDR1 is SQVTM and CDR2 ANQGSEA. V lost 6 bases and J lost 1, with 18 bases in between. The CDR3 is 15 amino acids. This CDR3 is CSVSNSGTANTEAFF. The CDR3 DNA sequence: TGCAGCGTGTCAAACTCCGGGACGGCGAACACTGAAGCTTTCTTT.

The chain employs TRBV25-1 and TRBJ2-1; TRBD1 might be the D (5 bases). This CDR3 comprises 15 residues. Germline V gene data show CDR1 as MGHDK and CDR2 as SYGVNS. Trimming shortened V by 6 bases and J by 7 bases, and 19 bases separated the two germline ends. CDR3 nucleotide sequence: TGTGCCAGCAGGGGGCTTCTTGGCGAAATAAATGAGCAGTTCTTC. Protein: CASRGLLGEINEQFF.

This chain connects TRBV20-1 to TRBJ2-4; 7 bases align to TRBD2. Judging by the DNA end, TRBJ2-5 fits better; the J call may be wrong. The CDR3 spans 14 residues. CDR1 is DFQATT, CDR2 SNEGSKA, per germline (reference sequence). The CDR3 DNA reads TGCAGTGCTAGAGATTGGGCTAGCGGAGAGACCCAGTACTTC. The encoded protein is CSARDWASGETQYF.

Note on this clonotype: An end of the junction does not agree with germline; a read error may underlie this. The gene calls are TRBV12-3 or TRBV12-4 and TRBJ1-4; 9 bases agree with TRBD1. There are 14 residues in the CDR3. This CDR3 reads CTSRQGVMGEKLFF. The CDR3 DNA sequence: TGTACCAGCAGACAGGGGGTTATGGGTGAAAAACTGTTTTTT.

This clonotype was found a few times. The chain uses TRBV9 and TRBJ1-1; TRBD1 might be the D (6 bases). Germline CDR1 SGDLS, CDR2 YYNGEE. V was cut by 0 bases and J by 3 bases, with 15 bases left in between. CDR3 length: 16 amino acids. The CDR3 here is CASSVDPGGLDTEAFF. DNA of the CDR3: TGTGCCAGCAGCGTAGACCCGGGGGGGCTTGACACTGAAGCTTTCTTT.

This clonotype occurred many times. The chain couples TRBV20-1 to TRBJ2-7; 8 bases match TRBD2. This CDR3 comprises 14 residues. Germline values: CDR1 DFQATT, CDR2 SNEGSKA (reference sequence). The junction had 5 bases not matched to a gene; V was cut back by 4 bases and J by 0 bases. The CDR3 DNA reads as TGCAGTGCTAACCCGGGACTAGACTCCTACGAGCAGTACTTC. This gives the protein CSANPGLDSYEQYF.

V usage is TRBV6-1 and J usage is TRBJ2-3, with 9 positions matching TRBD2. The V gene end was trimmed by 7 bases and the J gene end by 3 bases; junction bases not matched to a gene: 17. This CDR3 is built from 18 residues. Germline V gene data show CDR1 as MNHNS and CDR2 as SASEGT. CDR3 protein: CASTPGGSGGRGTDTQYF. Written as DNA, the CDR3 is TGTGCCAGCACCCCCGGGGGTAGCGGGGGTCGGGGTACAGATACGCAGTATTTT.

This chain's CDR3 is CSARATSGNSYNEQFF. Written as DNA, the CDR3 is TGCAGTGCTAGAGCGACTAGCGGGAACTCCTACAATGAGCAGTTCTTC. V usage is TRBV20-1 and J usage is TRBJ2-1; 11 nucleotides match TRBD2. The germline V gene has CDR1 DFQATT and CDR2 SNEGSKA (reference sequence). CDR3 length equals 16 residues. J gave up 0 bases and V 1 base, and 2 bases lay outside the gene matches.

The chain is built from TRBV7-3 and TRBJ1-5; 9 nucleotides agree with TRBD1. CDR3 length equals 17 residues. In germline, CDR1 is SGHTA, CDR2 FQGTGA. V shed 7 bases, J shed 7 bases, and the junction held 17 bases outside the gene matches. The CDR3 region has the DNA TGTGCCAGCACTCCCCGGGACAGGGTTGAGTTGCAGCAGCCCCAGCATTTT. It specifies CASTPRDRVELQQPQHF.

The J gene is TRBJ1-2, the V gene TRBV10-1, with D tentatively TRBD1 (6 bases). Germline V lookup: CDR1 WNHNN, CDR2 SYGVQD (reference sequence). The CDR3 sequence is 13 residues long. Between the trimmed V and J ends, which lost 4 bases and 8 bases, there was a span of 14 bases. CDR3 region: CASSVTGTFGYTF. The DNA of the CDR3 is TGCGCCAGCAGTGTAACCGGGACATTCGGCTACACCTTC.

This clonotype was picked up a small number of times. The gene calls are TRBV6-1 and TRBJ1-2, with D possibly TRBD1 on 5 matching bases. The CDR3 is made up of 16 amino acids. The V end lost 7 bases, the J end lost 3 bases, and 21 bases lay between the germline ends. Germline V lookup: CDR1 MNHNS, CDR2 SASEGT. The CDR3 protein is CASIAGAGRYHYGYTF. CDR3 sequence (DNA): TGTGCCAGCATTGCGGGCGCAGGGAGGTATCACTATGGCTACACCTTC.